Below, one T cell receptor beta chain is given with its context. The record originates from a study of blood T cell repertoires in COVID-19. Study context: COVID-19 samples from acute and convalescent phases originated in the United States, Italy and Spain. In each case, the material was cDNA or gDNA derived from T cells, B-cell-depleted T cells, or PBMCs.

In the original workflow: Amplification from reference gene primers served as the basis for estimated nucleated cell counts. Sequencing was performed with immunoSEQ multiplex PCR; in TCRdb, only in-frame clones are kept and a portion is missing. V, J and clone size are those of that table, while D and trimming were read from the DNA. Of 80,000 to 100,000 clones listed, roughly 90% were seen once; the top ten hold roughly 1.5%. CDR1 and CDR2 from the germline V gene are SGHKS and YYEKEE (reference sequence). This CDR3 contains 15 residues. Losses at the gene ends were 5 bases for V and 1 base for J; bases not matched to a gene: 9.

Sequenced: peripheral blood. The receptor's source is a human donor with active COVID-19. The donor label of this sample is uncertain. The chain is built from TRBV5-5 and TRBJ2-7; 7 nucleotides align to TRBD1. The chain's CDR3 is CASRSRDSLSYEQYF. The CDR3, as DNA: TGTGCCAGCAGGTCCCGGGACAGTTTATCCTACGAGCAGTACTTC.